The 18 T cell receptor beta chains reported below all come from one sample, sequenced in a study of molecular identifiers for immune sequencing clone quantification. TCRdb processed the PCR reads anew with MiXCR; each CDR3 protein has one entry. The data hold 460,000 or so distinct CDR3 sequences, with roughly 24% observed a single time. Source material: naive CD8+ T cells from blood, with Jurkat cell RNA spiked in. Subset: FACS-sorted CD8+CD4-CCR7+CD45RA+ naive T cells. These receptors were taken from a human donor in good health. Some libraries in this study had Jurkat cell RNA spiked in.

Points on this clonotype: This sequence may be a read error, since a much larger clone differs from it by one base. In this CDR3 the conserved last residue, phenylalanine or tryptophan, is missing, so a read error is likely. The chain links TRBV5-3 to TRBJ1-5; D is unclear. TRBV5-3 is identified as an open reading frame with a role that is uncertain. The CDR3 is 15 residues long. CDR3 protein: CASSLTPYSNQPQHL. The DNA for the CDR3 is TGTGCCAGCAGCTTAACACCTTATAGCAATCAGCCCCAGCATCTT.

This clonotype has just a few counts. This could be a read error, since a much larger clone is one nucleotide away. CDR3 sequence (DNA): TGTGCCAGCAGCCCCCAGGACAGGGCCACTGGAGCTTTCTTT. This encodes CASSPQDRATGAFF. The chain is built from TRBV5-4 and TRBJ1-1, with 8 bases fitting TRBD1. Germline V gene sequence: CDR1 SGHNT, CDR2 YYREEE (reference sequence). The CDR3 has 14 amino acids.

V gene TRBV7-9 combines with J gene TRBJ2-7; TRBD1 matches at 9 bases. Germline V gene lookup returns CDR1 SEHNR and CDR2 FQNEAQ (reference sequence). The CDR3 runs 15 residues. Trimming removed 4 bases from V and 2 bases from J; junction bases left unmatched: 6. Here the CDR3 reads CASSSWDRVPYEQYF. As DNA, the CDR3 is TGTGCCAGCAGCTCGTGGGACAGGGTTCCCTACGAGCAGTACTTC. The variable domain in full, with the rest retrieved from reference TRBV7-9 and TRBJ2-7, is DTGVSQNPRHKITKRGQNVTFRCDPISEHNRLYWYRQTLGQGPEFLTYFQNEAQLEKSRLLSDRFSAERPKGSFSTLEIQRTEQGDSAMYLCASSSWDRVPYEQYFGPGTRLTVT.

In its sample, this clonotype was seen many times. V gene TRBV5-8 combines with J gene TRBJ2-1; D might be TRBD1 (6 bases). Germline V gene lookup returns CDR1 SGHTS and CDR2 YDEGEE. V was pared by 0 bases and J by 9 bases, with 19 bases between. This CDR3 is built from 16 residues. The DNA for the CDR3 is TGTGCCAGCAGCTTGGGGACCCACAGGGACATTGGTGAGCAGTTCTTC. Its translation is CASSLGTHRDIGEQFF. Filled out from reference TRBV5-8 and TRBJ2-1, the complete variable domain reads EAGVTQSPTHLIKTRGQQATLRCSPISGHTSVYWYQQALGLGLQFLLWYDEGEERNRGNFPPRFSGRQFPNYSSELNVNALELEDSALYLCASSLGTHRDIGEQFFGPGTRLTVL.

To note about this clonotype: The conserved phenylalanine or tryptophan is not found at the CDR3 terminus, so this likely reflects a read error. V gene TRBV18 combines with J gene TRBJ1-1; TRBD1 matches 8 bases. V shed 5 bases, J shed 3 bases, and the junction held 8 bases outside the gene matches. The CDR3 runs to 15 residues. CDR1 is KGHSH and CDR2 is LQKENI in the germline V gene. In nucleotides, the CDR3 is TGTGCCAGCTCAAACGGACAGGGCGGGTACACTGAAGCTTTCCTT. This gives the protein CASSNGQGGYTEAFL.

This clonotype was recorded at least ten times. The gene calls are TRBV4-1 and TRBJ2-5, with 10 positions matching TRBD1. This CDR3 spans 17 amino acids. Germline CDR1 reads MGHRA; CDR2 reads YSYEKL. V gave up 0 bases and J gave up 5 bases; unmatched junction bases: 9. In DNA, the CDR3 is TGCGCCAGCAGCCAAGAACAACCCGGGACAGGGGCCGAGACCCAGTACTTC. It yields the protein CASSQEQPGTGAETQYF.

This clonotype came up once. The CDR3 loop is CASSYQTGGIPDTQYF. In DNA form, the CDR3 reads TGTGCCAGCAGCTACCAGACAGGGGGCATCCCAGATACGCAGTATTTT. The rearrangement joins TRBV7-9 to TRBJ2-3; 10 bases fit TRBD1. The CDR3 contains 16 residues. Germline-derived CDR1 and CDR2 are SEHNR and FQNEAQ (reference sequence). J gave up 4 bases and V 4 bases, and 8 bases lay outside the gene matches.

Comments on this clonotype: Being one base from a much bigger clone, this may be a read error. The chain recombines TRBV4-3 with TRBJ2-7; D is unclear. The V gene lost 1 base and the J gene lost 7 bases, with 14 bases spanning the gap. There are 14 residues in the CDR3. Germline V CDR1 and CDR2: LGHNA, YSLEER. CDR3 region: CASSQALTMDEQYF. The CDR3, as DNA: TGCGCCAGCAGCCAAGCCCTGACAATGGATGAGCAGTACTTC.

This clonotype was seen more than once but under ten times. The chain recombines TRBV28 with TRBJ2-7; no reliable D call. The CDR3 is made up of 13 amino acids. V lost 3 bases and J lost 3, with 9 bases in between. Germline V gene lookup returns CDR1 MDHEN and CDR2 SYDVKM. This CDR3 reads CASSFGVGYEQYF. The DNA of the CDR3 is TGTGCCAGCAGTTTTGGAGTGGGCTACGAGCAGTACTTC.

A few counts support this clonotype. The chain joins TRBV24-1 to TRBJ2-3; either TRBD1 or TRBD2 may supply D (5 bases each). The V gene's germline CDR1 is KGHDR and CDR2 SFDVKD. The length of the CDR3 is 13 residues. V was shortened by 7 bases and J by 8 bases, with 15 bases between the two germline ends. The CDR3 spells CATRGDAVGTQYF. The CDR3 DNA is TGTGCCACCAGGGGGGATGCGGTCGGTACGCAGTATTTT.

This clonotype has only one observation. J is TRBJ1-5 and V is TRBV4-2; tentative D call: TRBD1 (5 bases). The CDR3 covers 18 residues. Trimming stripped 4 bases from V and 0 bases from J, with 19 bases between. Per germline, CDR1 LGHNA and CDR2 YNFKEQ. CDR3: CASSRGATRYDSNQPQHF. The CDR3 bases are TGTGCCAGCAGCCGAGGGGCCACTAGATACGATAGCAATCAGCCCCAGCATTTT.

This clonotype was detected many times. The chain couples TRBV2 to TRBJ1-5, with TRBD1 matching 8 bases. The V and J ends lost 0 bases and 6 bases, in that order; junction bases with no gene match: 4. Germline CDR1 reads SNHLY; CDR2 reads FYNNEI. This CDR3 comprises 15 residues. CDR3 sequence reads: CASSEATGGGQPQHF. The CDR3 DNA reads as TGTGCCAGCAGTGAAGCCACAGGGGGAGGTCAGCCCCAGCATTTT.

In this sample, this clonotype turned up a few times. Because the CDR3 is missing its conserved closing phenylalanine or tryptophan, this is likely a read error. CDR3 sequence reads: CSVRASLLNEQFS. The DNA of the CDR3 is TGCAGCGTTCGGGCTAGTCTTCTCAATGAGCAGTTCTCC. This rearrangement joins TRBV29-1 to TRBJ2-1; D unresolved. V dropped 5 bases and J dropped 6 bases, with 14 bases sitting between them. This CDR3 is built from 13 residues. Looked up from germline, CDR1 is SQVTM and CDR2 is ANQGSEA.

This clonotype was recorded a few times. This chain uses TRBV15 with TRBJ2-1; possibly TRBD2 for D (6 bases). The CDR3 is 14 amino acids. Trimming removed 11 bases at V and 0 bases at J, with 14 bases between. Germline CDR1 LNHNV, CDR2 YYDKDF (reference sequence). The CDR3 bases are TGTGCCGCCTCAAGTAGCGGCTCCTACAATGAGCAGTTCTTC. Its translation is CAASSSGSYNEQFF.

The J gene is TRBJ1-1, the V gene TRBV5-1; the match to TRBD1 covers 7 bases. Germline values: CDR1 SGHRS, CDR2 YFSETQ. This CDR3 is built from 13 residues. V shed 4 bases, J shed 7 bases, and the junction held 7 bases outside the gene matches. CDR3 loop: CASSIGQVYEAFF. CDR3 nucleotides: TGCGCCAGCAGCATAGGACAGGTGTATGAAGCTTTCTTT.

The table lists this clonotype with many counts. The genes are TRBV29-1 and TRBJ2-5, with D possibly matching TRBD2 (5 bases). The CDR3 has 14 amino acids. CDR1 SQVTM and CDR2 ANQGSEA come from the germline V gene. Deletions cut 4 bases from V and 0 bases from J, with 12 bases between. CDR3: CSVVDSLYQETQYF. The CDR3 nucleotides read TGCAGCGTTGTGGACTCACTGTACCAAGAGACCCAGTACTTC.

This clonotype was observed a few times. The chain uses TRBV6-5 and TRBJ2-3; TRBD1 agrees at 9 bases. This CDR3 has 18 amino acids. V lost 2 bases, J lost 3 bases, and 12 bases stayed unmatched. CDR1 is MNHEY, CDR2 SVGAGI, per germline. The CDR3 nucleotides are TGTGCCAGCAGTTACCTGACAGGGGGGACGGTTGGGACAGATACGCAGTATTTT. Amino acid sequence: CASSYLTGGTVGTDTQYF.

V and J are TRBV28 and TRBJ1-2, with D possibly matching TRBD1 (6 bases). Trimming pared 2 bases from V and 7 bases from J, leaving 17 bases between. The CDR3 length is 15 residues. Germline-derived CDR1 and CDR2 are MDHEN and SYDVKM. The CDR3 spells CASSLRTDYLSGYTF. The CDR3 nucleotides read TGTGCCAGCAGTTTAAGGACAGACTACCTTTCTGGCTACACCTTC.